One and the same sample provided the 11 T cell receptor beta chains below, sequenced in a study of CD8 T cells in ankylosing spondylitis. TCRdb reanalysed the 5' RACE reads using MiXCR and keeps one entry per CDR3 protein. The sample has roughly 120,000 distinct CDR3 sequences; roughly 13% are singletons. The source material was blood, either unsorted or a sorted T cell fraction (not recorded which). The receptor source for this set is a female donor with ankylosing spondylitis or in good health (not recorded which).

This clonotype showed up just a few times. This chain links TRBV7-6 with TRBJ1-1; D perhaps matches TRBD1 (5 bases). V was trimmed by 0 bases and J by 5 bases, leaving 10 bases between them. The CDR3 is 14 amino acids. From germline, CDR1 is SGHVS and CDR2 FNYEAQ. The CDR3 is CASSLAAGMTEAFF. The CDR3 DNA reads TGTGCCAGCAGCTTAGCCGCAGGGATGACTGAAGCTTTCTTT.

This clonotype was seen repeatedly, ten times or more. The CDR3 DNA is TGCAGCGTTGTTACCGGGACTAGTTCCCAAGAGACCCAGTACTTC. It specifies CSVVTGTSSQETQYF. The chain employs TRBV29-1 and TRBJ2-5; 8 nucleotides match TRBD2. From germline, CDR1 is SQVTM and CDR2 ANQGSEA. The CDR3 has 15 amino acids. The V segment lost 4 bases and the J segment 1 base; nucleotides outside the gene matches: 8.

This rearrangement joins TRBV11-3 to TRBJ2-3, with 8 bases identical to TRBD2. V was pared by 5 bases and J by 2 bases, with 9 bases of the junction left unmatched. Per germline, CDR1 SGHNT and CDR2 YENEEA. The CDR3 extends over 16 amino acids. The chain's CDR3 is CASSPGVAGHTDTQYF. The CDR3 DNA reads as TGTGCCAGCAGCCCCGGGGTAGCGGGGCACACAGATACGCAGTATTTT.

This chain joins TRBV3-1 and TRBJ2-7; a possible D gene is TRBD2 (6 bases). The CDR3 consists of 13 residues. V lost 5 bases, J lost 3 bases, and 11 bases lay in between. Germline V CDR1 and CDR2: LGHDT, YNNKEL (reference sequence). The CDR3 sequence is CASSTQGGYEQYF. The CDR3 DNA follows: TGTGCCAGCAGCACCCAGGGAGGCTACGAGCAGTACTTC.

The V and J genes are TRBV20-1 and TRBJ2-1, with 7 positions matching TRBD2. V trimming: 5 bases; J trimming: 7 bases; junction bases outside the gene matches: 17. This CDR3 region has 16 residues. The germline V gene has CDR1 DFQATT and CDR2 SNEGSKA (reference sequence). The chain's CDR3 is CSAVRGRGGFINEQFF. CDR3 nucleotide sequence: TGCAGTGCTGTTCGTGGGAGGGGCGGTTTTATTAATGAGCAGTTCTTC.

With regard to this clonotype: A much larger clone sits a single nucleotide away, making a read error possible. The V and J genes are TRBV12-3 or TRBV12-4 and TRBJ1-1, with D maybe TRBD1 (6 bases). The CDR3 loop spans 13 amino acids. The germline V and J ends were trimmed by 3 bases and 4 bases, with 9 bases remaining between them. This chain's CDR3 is CASSLGGATEAFF. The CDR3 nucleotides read TGTGCCAGCAGTTTGGGGGGGGCCACTGAAGCTTTCTTT.

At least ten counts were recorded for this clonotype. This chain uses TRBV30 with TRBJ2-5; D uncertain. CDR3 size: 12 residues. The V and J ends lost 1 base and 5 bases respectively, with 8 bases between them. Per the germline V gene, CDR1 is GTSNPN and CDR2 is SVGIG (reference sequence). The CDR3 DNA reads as TGTGCCTGGAGTGAACTTGAGGAGACCCAGTACTTC. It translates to CAWSELEETQYF.

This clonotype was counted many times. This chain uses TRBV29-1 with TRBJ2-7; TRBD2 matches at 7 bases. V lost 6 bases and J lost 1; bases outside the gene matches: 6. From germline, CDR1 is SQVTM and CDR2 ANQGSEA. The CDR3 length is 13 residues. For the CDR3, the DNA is TGCAGCGTCGACCCCGGGGGGTCCTACGAGCAGTACTTC. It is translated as CSVDPGGSYEQYF.

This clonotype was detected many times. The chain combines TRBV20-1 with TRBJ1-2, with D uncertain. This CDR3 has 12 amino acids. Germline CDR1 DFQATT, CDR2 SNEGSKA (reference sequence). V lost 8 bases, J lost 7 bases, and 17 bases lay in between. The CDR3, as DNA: TGCAGTCCCATGGGGAGCCGAACTGGCTACACCTTC. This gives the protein CSPMGSRTGYTF.

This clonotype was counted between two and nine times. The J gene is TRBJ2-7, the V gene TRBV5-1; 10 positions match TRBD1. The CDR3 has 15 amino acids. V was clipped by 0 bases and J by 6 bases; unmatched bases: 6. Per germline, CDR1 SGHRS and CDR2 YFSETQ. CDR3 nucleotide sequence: TGCGCCAGCAGCTTGGAACCGGGACAGGGGACCGAGCAGTACTTC. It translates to CASSLEPGQGTEQYF.

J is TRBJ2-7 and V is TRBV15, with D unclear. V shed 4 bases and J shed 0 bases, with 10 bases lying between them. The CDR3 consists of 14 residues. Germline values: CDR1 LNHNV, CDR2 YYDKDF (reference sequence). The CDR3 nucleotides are TGTGCCACCAGCAACAGTGGGTTCTCCTACGAGCAGTACTTC. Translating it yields CATSNSGFSYEQYF.